The 10 T cell receptor beta chains reported below all come from one sample, sequenced in a study of technical replicates of blood from a few donors. Assay used: immunoSEQ multiplex PCR; TCRdb lists only in-frame clones, some missing. This table has about 81,000 clones, approximately 96% appearing once. The specimen was T cells isolated from PBMCs. These receptors all stem from a human donor in good health.

This rearrangement joins TRBV6-6 to TRBJ1-5; unclear D gene. From germline, CDR1 is MNHNY and CDR2 SVGAGI (reference sequence). This CDR3 is 13 amino acids long. V was shortened by 0 bases and J by 9 bases, with 9 bases between the two germline ends. The CDR3 loop is CASSYSVDSPQHF. The CDR3 bases are TGTGCCAGCAGTTACTCGGTCGACTCGCCCCAGCATTTT.

This clone was picked up one time. J is TRBJ1-5 and V is TRBV5-4; D not resolved. V was shortened by 0 bases and J by 2 bases, with 12 bases between the two germline ends. The CDR3 has 16 amino acids. Germline-derived CDR1 and CDR2 are SGHNT and YYREEE (reference sequence). The CDR3 nucleotides read TGTGCCAGCAGCTTGGACGGGAATGTAGGCAATCAGCCCCAGCATTTT. It codes for CASSLDGNVGNQPQHF.

The chain is built from TRBV2 and TRBJ2-2; a possible D gene is TRBD2 (7 bases). The germline V and J ends were trimmed by 6 bases and 6 bases, with 14 bases remaining between them. This CDR3 comprises 14 residues. The germline V gene has CDR1 SNHLY and CDR2 FYNNEI. For the CDR3, the DNA is TGTGCCAGCAGGAAGGGGGAGGGCCCCGGGGAGCTGTTTTTT. As protein: CASRKGEGPGELFF.

This clone has just one count. This sequence joins TRBV19 and TRBJ1-4; D perhaps matches TRBD1 (6 bases). Germline assignment: CDR1 LNHDA and CDR2 SQIVND (reference sequence). The V and J ends lost 5 bases and 6 bases respectively, with 16 bases between them. The CDR3 covers 15 residues. CDR3 nucleotide sequence: TGTGCCAGTAGTCCGTTACAGGGTTTTGATGAAAAACTGTTTTTT. Its protein is CASSPLQGFDEKLFF.

V and J are TRBV10-3 and TRBJ1-4, with 10 bases aligning to TRBD1. This CDR3 contains 13 residues. V lost 5 bases, J lost 8 bases, and 2 bases stayed unmatched. Germline V lookup: CDR1 ENHRY, CDR2 SYGVKD. CDR3 sequence: CAISRDRGEKLFF. CDR3 in DNA: TGTGCCATCAGTAGGGACAGGGGCGAAAAACTGTTTTTT.

The chain is built from TRBV28 and TRBJ1-5; possibly TRBD1 for D (6 bases). This CDR3 is built from 15 residues. V lost 8 bases to trimming and J lost 0 bases, with 14 bases between them. Germline lookup yields CDR1 MDHEN and CDR2 SYDVKM. The CDR3 is CASGRDIYSNQPQHF. In DNA, the CDR3 is TGTGCCAGCGGACGGGACATATATAGCAATCAGCCCCAGCATTTT.

The chain couples TRBV5-1 to TRBJ2-2, with D perhaps matching TRBD2 (6 bases). CDR1 and CDR2 from the germline V gene are SGHRS and YFSETQ. This CDR3 region has 16 residues. V lost 6 bases and J 2 bases, leaving 17 bases between the germline ends. The CDR3 here is CASNLALAVNTGELFF. In DNA, the CDR3 is TGCGCCAGCAACTTAGCGTTAGCGGTAAACACCGGGGAGCTGTTTTTT. The full variable domain, completed using reference TRBV5-1 and TRBJ2-2, is KAGVTQTPRYLIKTRGQQVTLSCSPISGHRSVSWYQQTPGQGLQFLFEYFSETQRNKGNFPGRFSGRQFSNSRSEMNVSTLELGDSALYLCASNLALAVNTGELFFGEGSRLTVL.

The CDR3 spells CASSLKVGNVNTEAFF. CDR3 DNA sequence: TGTGCCAGCAGCTTGAAAGTGGGCAACGTAAACACTGAAGCTTTCTTT. The chain recombines TRBV5-5 with TRBJ1-1; D gene ambiguous. This CDR3 is 16 amino acids long. Germline CDR1 SGHKS, CDR2 YYEKEE (reference sequence). V lost 1 base and J 2 bases, leaving 15 bases between the germline ends.

CDR3 nucleotides: TGTGCCAGCACTACACAGGGTACTGGAAACACCATATATTTT. Translating gives CASTTQGTGNTIYF. The V and J genes are TRBV6-5 and TRBJ1-3; TRBD1 is a possible D gene (6 bases). CDR3 length: 14 residues. Germline V lookup: CDR1 MNHEY, CDR2 SVGAGI. The germline V and J ends were trimmed by 7 bases and 2 bases, with 12 bases remaining between them.

This sequence joins TRBV5-1 and TRBJ1-2; TRBD1 is a possible D gene (6 bases). This CDR3 region has 15 residues. Trimming removed 0 bases at V and 8 bases at J, with 17 bases between. CDR1 SGHRS and CDR2 YFSETQ come from the germline V gene. The CDR3, as DNA: TGCGCCAGCAGCTTGGATACAGGGTCCCTCGAGGGCTACACCTTC. This gives the protein CASSLDTGSLEGYTF. Full variable domain (outside the CDR3, taken from reference TRBV5-1 and TRBJ1-2): KAGVTQTPRYLIKTRGQQVTLSCSPISGHRSVSWYQQTPGQGLQFLFEYFSETQRNKGNFPGRFSGRQFSNSRSEMNVSTLELGDSALYLCASSLDTGSLEGYTFGSGTRLTVV.